This is a list of T cell receptor beta chains from one sample in a study of blood T cell repertoires in COVID-19. Generated by immunoSEQ multiplex PCR, the TCRdb table keeps only in-frame clones and is missing some. Seen here are 200,000 to 250,000 clones, 70% to 90% observed once, and the top ten hold around 0.98%. Specimen: peripheral blood. Receptor source: a man aged 35 to 55 with acute or convalescent COVID-19. The CDR3 runs from the conserved cysteine through the conserved F or W. The D gene is left open where the match is weak. Clone size is given for some rows only: seen once, a few or many times, or a class if the clone is expanded.

v_gene	abundance	j_gene	d_gene	CDR3nt	CDR3aa
TRBV2	.	TRBJ1-1	.	TGTGCCAGCAGTGAAGCGCTTCAGGGGTCGGAAGCTTTCTTT	CASSEALQGSEAFF
TRBV18	.	TRBJ1-1	TRBD1	TGTGCCAGCTCACCAGATCGGACAGGGGGTGGAACTGAAGCTTTCTTT	CASSPDRTGGGTEAFF
TRBV6-5	once	TRBJ1-6	.	TGTGCCAGCAGCCCGGTGATAGCTTCCTCGTCACCCCTCCACTTT	CASSPVIASSSPLHF
TRBV7-2	.	TRBJ1-2	TRBD1	TGTGCCAGCAGCCTGGGACAGGCCCAGCTATACACCTTC	CASSLGQAQLYTF
TRBV30	.	TRBJ1-1	TRBD1	TGTGCCTGGAGTGAAGGACAGGGGGCCTCCTCGTGCTTT	CAWSEGQGASSCF
TRBV9	.	TRBJ2-7	.	TGTGCCAGCAGCGCTCTCGAAGCAGGCGAGCAGTACTTC	CASSALEAGEQYF
TRBV6-5	.	TRBJ1-2	.	TGTGCCACAGTTATGACAGTCTGGGGTGGCTACACCTTC	CATVMTVWGGYTF
TRBV18	.	TRBJ1-1	TRBD1	TGTGCCAGCTCACCCCAGACAGGGGGCGAGACTGAAGCTTTCTTT	CASSPQTGGETEAFF
TRBV29-1	.	TRBJ2-5	.	TGCAGCGTTGAGGGAGGCGAGACCCAGTACTTC	CSVEGGETQYF
TRBV19	.	TRBJ1-2	.	TGTGCCAGTAGTTCCGCCCGACTCGCCCCTAACTATGGCTACACCTTC	CASSSARLAPNYGYTF
TRBV2	few	TRBJ2-1	.	TGTGCCAGCAGTGATTGGGGGGGCGAGAAGAACAATGAGCAGTTCTTC	CASSDWGGEKNNEQFF
TRBV4-2	few	TRBJ2-2	TRBD2	TGTGCCAGCAGCCAAGAGGGCAGCGGGGGGGCCGGGGAGCTGTTTTTT	CASSQEGSGGAGELFF
TRBV7-9	.	TRBJ2-5	.	TGTGCCAGCAGCAAGGGACAACCGGCAAGGGAGACCCAGTACTTC	CASSKGQPARETQYF
TRBV27	.	TRBJ1-5	TRBD1	TGTGCCAGCAGTTTGGGGAGACAGGGAGGTCAGCCCCAGCATTTT	CASSLGRQGGQPQHF
TRBV27	.	TRBJ1-4	.	TGTGCCAGCAGTTTTCGAGGACAGACCGAAAAACTGTTTTTT	CASSFRGQTEKLFF
TRBV10-3	.	TRBJ1-4	.	TGTGCCATCAGTGAGTCACACAGGCCTGAAGAAGATGAAAAACTGTTTTTT	CAISESHRPEEDEKLFF
TRBV7-9	.	TRBJ1-2	.	TGTGCCAGCACTACACCACCGGAGGGCTACACCTTC	CASTTPPEGYTF
TRBV21-1	.	TRBJ2-2	.	TGTGCCAGCAGCAACGGCAGGGGAACGGCCGGGGAGCTGTTTTTT	CASSNGRGTAGELFF
TRBV13	.	TRBJ2-5	.	TGTGCCAGCAGCATCTACACCCAGGGAGAGACCCAGTACTTC	CASSIYTQGETQYF
TRBV7-9	.	TRBJ2-7	TRBD2	TGTGCCAGCAGCTTAGCGGGAGGGAATGAGCAGTACTTC	CASSLAGGNEQYF
TRBV7-2	.	TRBJ2-7	TRBD2	TGTGCCAGCAGCTATCAAGCGGGGGGGACCCACGAGCAGTACTTC	CASSYQAGGTHEQYF
TRBV2	.	TRBJ2-5	.	TGTGCCAGCAGTGTTAACAGACAAGAGACCCAGTACTTC	CASSVNRQETQYF
TRBV19	.	TRBJ2-1	.	TGTGCCAGTAGTATAGCAGGGGCAGGGGATGAGCAGTTCTTC	CASSIAGAGDEQFF
TRBV5-1	.	TRBJ1-3	.	TGCGCCAGCAGCTTGGTGCAGGGCAACTCTGGAAACACCATATATTTT	CASSLVQGNSGNTIYF
TRBV28	.	TRBJ1-2	.	TGTGCCAGCAGTTTAGTTTTCAGGGACTATGGCTACACCTTC	CASSLVFRDYGYTF
TRBV2	.	TRBJ1-1	.	TGTGCCAGCAGTGCAGGGGCGGGCGCTGAAGCTTTCTTT	CASSAGAGAEAFF
TRBV4-3	.	TRBJ2-3	.	TGCGCCAGCAGCCAAGATTTGGGCGGGACAGATACGCAGTATTTT	CASSQDLGGTDTQYF
TRBV9	once	TRBJ2-2	.	TGTGCCAGCAGGACTGAAAACACCGGGGAGCTGTTTTTT	CASRTENTGELFF
TRBV6-5	.	TRBJ1-4	.	TGTGCCAGCAGCCCGGACAGAAATGAAAAACTGTTTTTT	CASSPDRNEKLFF
TRBV5-6	.	TRBJ2-3	.	TGTGCCAGCAGCCCCGGGACAGATACGCAGTATTTT	CASSPGTDTQYF
TRBV27	once	TRBJ1-1	.	TGTGCCAGCAGTTCAAGCGGGAGGGCAACGACTGAAGCTTTCTTT	CASSSSGRATTEAFF
TRBV29-1	many	TRBJ2-7	.	TGCAGCGTTGAAGGAGAACTCCCGTACGAGCAGTACTTC	CSVEGELPYEQYF
TRBV19	.	TRBJ1-1	.	TGTGCCAGTGACCAGCGAGGGAGGGGCTCTGAAGCTTTCTTT	CASDQRGRGSEAFF
TRBV2	.	TRBJ2-7	TRBD2	TGTGCCAGCCGCGGGGGATCCTACGAGCAGTACTTC	CASRGGSYEQYF
TRBV27	once	TRBJ2-1	TRBD2	TGTGCCAGCAGTTTCCTTACTAGCGGGGGGATAGATGAGCAGTTCTTC	CASSFLTSGGIDEQFF
TRBV7-8	few	TRBJ1-2	.	TGTGCCAGCAGCTTAGCGCGCGCCTATGGCTACACCTTC	CASSLARAYGYTF
TRBV5-1	.	TRBJ2-7	TRBD1	TGCGCCAGCAGCTTATCGATTGACAGGGGCTACGAGCAGTACTTC	CASSLSIDRGYEQYF
TRBV6-6	.	TRBJ1-5	.	TGTGCCAGCAGTCCCAGGGGCAGCCTCGATAGCAATCAGCCCCAGCATTTT	CASSPRGSLDSNQPQHF
TRBV11-3	.	TRBJ2-1	.	TGTGCCAGCAGCTTAGACTCGGGGTTTTCGGTATATGAGCAGTTCTTC	CASSLDSGFSVYEQFF
TRBV10-3	.	TRBJ1-1	.	TGTGCCATCAGTGAGTCGGGGGGGACCACTGAAGCTTTCTTT	CAISESGGTTEAFF
TRBV11-2	many	TRBJ2-7	.	TGTGCCAGCAGCTTAGCCCTCGACAACTCCTACGAGCAGTACTTC	CASSLALDNSYEQYF
TRBV9	.	TRBJ1-4	.	TGTGCCAGCAGCGTACGGGGAACGGATGAAAAACTGTTTTTT	CASSVRGTDEKLFF
TRBV7-3	.	TRBJ1-1	TRBD1	TGTGCCAGCAGCCCTGACAGGGGGGACACTGAAGCTTTCTTT	CASSPDRGDTEAFF
TRBV3-1/TRBV3-2	.	TRBJ2-3	TRBD2	TGTGCCAGCAGCCTTCGACTAGCGGGGATTTCTAGCACAGATACGCAGTATTTT	CASSLRLAGISSTDTQYF
TRBV6-4	.	TRBJ2-2	.	TGTGCCAGCAGTGACGGGAACGGGGCCGGGGAGCTGTTTTTT	CASSDGNGAGELFF
TRBV7-2	.	TRBJ2-3	.	TGTGCCAGCAGCTTAGCGGGAGTAGCGCTAAATACGCAGTATTTT	CASSLAGVALNTQYF
TRBV11-2	.	TRBJ2-1	.	TGTGCCAGCAGCCTAGGGCGGAACAATGAGCAGTTCTTC	CASSLGRNNEQFF
TRBV7-9	.	TRBJ1-2	TRBD1	TGTGCCAGCAGCTCCTGGGACAGCTCTATCTATGGCTACACCTTC	CASSSWDSSIYGYTF
TRBV18	.	TRBJ1-1	.	TGTGCCAGCTCACCACCGAGCCGGAACACTGAAGCTTTCTTT	CASSPPSRNTEAFF
TRBV30	.	TRBJ2-2	.	TGTGCCTGGAGGATAGGGGAAGTTGGGGAGCTGTTTTTT	CAWRIGEVGELFF